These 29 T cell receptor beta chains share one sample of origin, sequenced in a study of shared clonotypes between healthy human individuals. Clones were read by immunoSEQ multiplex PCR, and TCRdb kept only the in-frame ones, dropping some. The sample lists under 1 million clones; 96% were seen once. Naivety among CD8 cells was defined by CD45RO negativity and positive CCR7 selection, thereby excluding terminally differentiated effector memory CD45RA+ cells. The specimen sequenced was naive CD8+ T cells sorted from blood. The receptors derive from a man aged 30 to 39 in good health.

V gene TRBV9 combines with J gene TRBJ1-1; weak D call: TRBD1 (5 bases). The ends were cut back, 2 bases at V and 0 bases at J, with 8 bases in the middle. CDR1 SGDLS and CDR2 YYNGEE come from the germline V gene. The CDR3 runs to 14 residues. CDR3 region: CASSVGHMNTEAFF. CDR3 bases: TGTGCCAGCAGCGTGGGGCACATGAACACTGAAGCTTTCTTT.

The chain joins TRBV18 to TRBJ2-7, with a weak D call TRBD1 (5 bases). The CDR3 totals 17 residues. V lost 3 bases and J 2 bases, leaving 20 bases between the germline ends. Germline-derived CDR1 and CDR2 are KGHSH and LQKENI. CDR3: CASSPSIGGLQAYEQYF. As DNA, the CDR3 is TGTGCCAGCTCACCTTCAATCGGCGGTCTACAGGCCTACGAGCAGTACTTC.

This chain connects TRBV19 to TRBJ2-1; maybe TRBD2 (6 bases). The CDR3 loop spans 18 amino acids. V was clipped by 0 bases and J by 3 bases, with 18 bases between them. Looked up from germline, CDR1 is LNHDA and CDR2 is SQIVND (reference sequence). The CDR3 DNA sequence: TGTGCCAGTAGTATAGATCCCCTAAGAGCGGGCCTCTACAATGAGCAGTTCTTC. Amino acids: CASSIDPLRAGLYNEQFF.

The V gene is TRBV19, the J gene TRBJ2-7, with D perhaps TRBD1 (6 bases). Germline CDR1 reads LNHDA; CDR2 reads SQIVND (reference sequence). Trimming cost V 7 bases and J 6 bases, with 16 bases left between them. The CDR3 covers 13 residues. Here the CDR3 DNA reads TGTGCCAGTAAACTCTCGGGACACTCCGAGCAGTACTTC. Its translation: CASKLSGHSEQYF.

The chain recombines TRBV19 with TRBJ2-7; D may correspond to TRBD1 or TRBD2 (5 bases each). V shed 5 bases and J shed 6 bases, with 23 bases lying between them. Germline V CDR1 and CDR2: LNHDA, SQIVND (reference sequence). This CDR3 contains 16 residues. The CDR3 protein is CASSWDMGDGDREQYF. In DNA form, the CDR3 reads TGTGCCAGTAGTTGGGATATGGGGGACGGAGATCGCGAGCAGTACTTC.

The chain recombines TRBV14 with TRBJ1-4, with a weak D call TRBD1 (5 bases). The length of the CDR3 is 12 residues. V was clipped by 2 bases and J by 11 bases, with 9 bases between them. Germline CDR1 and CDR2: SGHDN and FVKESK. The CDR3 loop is CASSQWGLKLFF. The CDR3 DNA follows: TGTGCCAGCAGCCAATGGGGCCTTAAACTGTTTTTT.

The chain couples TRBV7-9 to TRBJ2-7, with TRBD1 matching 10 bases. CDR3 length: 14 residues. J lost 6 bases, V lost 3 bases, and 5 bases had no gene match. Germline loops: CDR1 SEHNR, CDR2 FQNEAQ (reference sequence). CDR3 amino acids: CASSFGTGAGEQYF. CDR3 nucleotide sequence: TGTGCCAGCAGCTTTGGGACAGGGGCCGGCGAGCAGTACTTC.

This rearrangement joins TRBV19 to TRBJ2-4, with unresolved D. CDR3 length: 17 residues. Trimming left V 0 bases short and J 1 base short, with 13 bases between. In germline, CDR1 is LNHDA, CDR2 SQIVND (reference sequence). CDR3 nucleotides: TGTGCCAGTAGTATAGATAGATTAATCGGGGCCAAAAACATTCAGTACTTC. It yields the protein CASSIDRLIGAKNIQYF.

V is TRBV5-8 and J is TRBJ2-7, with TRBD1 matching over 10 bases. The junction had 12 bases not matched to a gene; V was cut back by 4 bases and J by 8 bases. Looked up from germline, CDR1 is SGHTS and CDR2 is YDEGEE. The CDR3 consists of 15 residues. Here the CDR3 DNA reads TGTGCCAGCAGCACCCGGGACAGGGGCCTACGCAAGCAGTACTTC. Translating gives CASSTRDRGLRKQYF.

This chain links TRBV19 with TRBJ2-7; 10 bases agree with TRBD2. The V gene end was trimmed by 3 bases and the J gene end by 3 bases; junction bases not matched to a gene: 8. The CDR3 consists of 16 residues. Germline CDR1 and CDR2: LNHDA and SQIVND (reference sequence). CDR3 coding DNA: TGTGCCAGTAGTATTACTAGCGGGGCCTCTTTCTACGAGCAGTACTTC. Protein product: CASSITSGASFYEQYF. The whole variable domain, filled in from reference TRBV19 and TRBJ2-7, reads DGGITQSPKYLFRKEGQNVTLSCEQNLNHDAMYWYRQDPGQGLRLIYYSQIVNDFQKGDIAEGYSVSREKKESFPLTVTSAQKNPTAFYLCASSITSGASFYEQYFGPGTRLTVT.

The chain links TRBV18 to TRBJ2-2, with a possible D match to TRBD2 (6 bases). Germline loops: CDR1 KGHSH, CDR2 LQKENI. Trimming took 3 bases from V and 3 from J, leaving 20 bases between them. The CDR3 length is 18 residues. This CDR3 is CASSPQDGTRKYTGELFF. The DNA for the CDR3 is TGTGCCAGCTCACCCCAAGATGGGACTCGGAAATACACCGGGGAGCTGTTTTTT.

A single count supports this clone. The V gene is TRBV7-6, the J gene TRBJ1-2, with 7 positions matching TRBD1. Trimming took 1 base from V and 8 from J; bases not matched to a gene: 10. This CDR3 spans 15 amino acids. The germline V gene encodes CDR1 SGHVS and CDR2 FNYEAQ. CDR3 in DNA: TGTGCCAGCAGCTTAGGGACAGGACCCCTGACGGGCTACACCTTC. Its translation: CASSLGTGPLTGYTF.

CDR3 sequence: CSVVSGTHYNEQFF. CDR3 sequence (DNA): TGCAGCGTTGTGTCGGGAACCCACTACAATGAGCAGTTCTTC. This chain links TRBV29-1 with TRBJ2-1; D is possibly TRBD2 (5 bases). Trimming took off 4 bases at V and 3 bases at J, with 13 bases between the two ends. Germline-derived CDR1 and CDR2 are SQVTM and ANQGSEA. CDR3 length: 14 residues.

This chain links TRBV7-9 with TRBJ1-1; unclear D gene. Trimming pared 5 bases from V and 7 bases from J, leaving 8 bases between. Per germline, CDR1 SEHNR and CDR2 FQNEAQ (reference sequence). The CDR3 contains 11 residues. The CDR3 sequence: CASSASLEAFF. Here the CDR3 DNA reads TGTGCCAGCAGCGCTTCACTTGAAGCTTTCTTT.

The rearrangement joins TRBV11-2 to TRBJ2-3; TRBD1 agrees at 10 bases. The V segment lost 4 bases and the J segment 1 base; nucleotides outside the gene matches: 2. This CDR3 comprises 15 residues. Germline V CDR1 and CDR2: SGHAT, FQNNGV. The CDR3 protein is CASSYGTGGTDTQYF. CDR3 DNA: TGTGCCAGCAGCTACGGGACAGGGGGCACAGATACGCAGTATTTT. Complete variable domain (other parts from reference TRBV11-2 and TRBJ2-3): EAGVAQSPRYKIIEKRQSVAFWCNPISGHATLYWYQQILGQGPKLLIQFQNNGVVDDSQLPKDRFSAERLKGVDSTLKIQPAKLEDSAVYLCASSYGTGGTDTQYFGPGTRLTVL.

The CDR3 loop reads CASSYGSRNEQYF. The CDR3, as DNA: TGTGCCAGCAGTTACGGTAGTAGAAACGAGCAGTACTTC. The V and J genes are TRBV6-5 and TRBJ2-7; D is unclear. Trimming pared 2 bases from V and 5 bases from J, leaving 10 bases between. The CDR3 has 13 residues. Per germline, CDR1 MNHEY and CDR2 SVGAGI.

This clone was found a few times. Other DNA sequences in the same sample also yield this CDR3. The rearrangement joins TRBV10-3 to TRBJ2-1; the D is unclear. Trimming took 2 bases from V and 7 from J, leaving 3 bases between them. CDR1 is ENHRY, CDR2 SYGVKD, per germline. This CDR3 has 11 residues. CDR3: CAISEGNEQFF. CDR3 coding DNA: TGTGCCATCAGTGAGGGGAATGAGCAGTTCTTC.

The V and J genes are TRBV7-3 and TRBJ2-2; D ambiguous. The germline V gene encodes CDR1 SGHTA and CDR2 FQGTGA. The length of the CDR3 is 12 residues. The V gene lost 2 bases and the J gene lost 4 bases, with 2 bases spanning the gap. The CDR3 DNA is TGTGCCAGCAGCTTAGTCACCGGGGAGCTGTTTTTT. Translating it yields CASSLVTGELFF.

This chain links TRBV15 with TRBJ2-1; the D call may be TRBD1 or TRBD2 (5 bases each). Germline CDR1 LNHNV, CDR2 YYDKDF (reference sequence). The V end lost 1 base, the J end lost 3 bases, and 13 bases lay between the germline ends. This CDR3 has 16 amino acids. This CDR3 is CATSRGRDGNYNEQFF. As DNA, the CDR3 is TGTGCCACCAGCAGAGGTCGGGACGGGAACTACAATGAGCAGTTCTTC.

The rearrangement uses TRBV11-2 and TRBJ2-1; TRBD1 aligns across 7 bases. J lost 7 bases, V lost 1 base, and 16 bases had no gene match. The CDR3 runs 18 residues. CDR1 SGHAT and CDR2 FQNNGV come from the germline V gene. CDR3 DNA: TGTGCCAGCAGCTTAGTACCAATGACAGGGACCCAAGATAATGAGCAGTTCTTC. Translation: CASSLVPMTGTQDNEQFF.

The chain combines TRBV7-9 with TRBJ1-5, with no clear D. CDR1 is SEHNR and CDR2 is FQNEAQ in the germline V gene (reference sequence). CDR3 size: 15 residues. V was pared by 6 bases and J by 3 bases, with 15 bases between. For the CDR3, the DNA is TGTGCCAGCAGTAATACCCACCAGGCCAATCAGCCCCAGCATTTT. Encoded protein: CASSNTHQANQPQHF.

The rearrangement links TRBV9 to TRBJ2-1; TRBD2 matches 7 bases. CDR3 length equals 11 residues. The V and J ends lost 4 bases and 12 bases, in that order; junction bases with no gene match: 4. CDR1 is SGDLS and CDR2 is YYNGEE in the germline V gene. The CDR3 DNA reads TGTGCCAGCAGCCCCGGGACTATGCAGTTCTTC. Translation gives CASSPGTMQFF.

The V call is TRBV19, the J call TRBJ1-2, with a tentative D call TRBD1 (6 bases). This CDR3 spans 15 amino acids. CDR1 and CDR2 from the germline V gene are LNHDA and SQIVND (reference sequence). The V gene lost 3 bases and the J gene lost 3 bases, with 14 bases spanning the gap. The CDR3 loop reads CASSIYGGQDYGYTF. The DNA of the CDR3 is TGTGCCAGTAGTATTTACGGGGGGCAAGACTATGGCTACACCTTC.

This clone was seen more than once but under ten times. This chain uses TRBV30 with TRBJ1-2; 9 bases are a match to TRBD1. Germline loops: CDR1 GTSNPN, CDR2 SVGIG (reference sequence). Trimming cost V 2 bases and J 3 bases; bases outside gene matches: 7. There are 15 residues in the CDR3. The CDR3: CAWSIGTGYDYGYTF. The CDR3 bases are TGTGCCTGGAGTATCGGGACAGGGTACGACTATGGCTACACCTTC.

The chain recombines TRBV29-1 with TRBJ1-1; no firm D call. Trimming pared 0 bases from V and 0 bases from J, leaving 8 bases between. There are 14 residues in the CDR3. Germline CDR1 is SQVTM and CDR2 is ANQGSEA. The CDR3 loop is CSVEDGQLNTEAFF. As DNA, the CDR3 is TGCAGCGTTGAAGATGGGCAGTTGAACACTGAAGCTTTCTTT.

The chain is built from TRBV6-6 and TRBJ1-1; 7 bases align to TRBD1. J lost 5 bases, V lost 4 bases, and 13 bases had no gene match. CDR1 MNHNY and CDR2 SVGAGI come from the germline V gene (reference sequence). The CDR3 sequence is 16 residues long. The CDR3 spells CASSSTNPGGGTEAFF. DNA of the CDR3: TGTGCCAGCAGTTCCACTAACCCAGGGGGAGGGACTGAAGCTTTCTTT.

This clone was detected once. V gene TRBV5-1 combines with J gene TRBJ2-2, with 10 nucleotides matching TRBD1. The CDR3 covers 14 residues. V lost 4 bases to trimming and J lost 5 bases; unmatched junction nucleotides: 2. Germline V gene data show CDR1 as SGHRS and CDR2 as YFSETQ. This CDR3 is CASSPGQGTGELFF. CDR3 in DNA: TGCGCCAGCAGCCCGGGACAGGGGACCGGGGAGCTGTTTTTT. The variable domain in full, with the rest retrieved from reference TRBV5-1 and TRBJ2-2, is KAGVTQTPRYLIKTRGQQVTLSCSPISGHRSVSWYQQTPGQGLQFLFEYFSETQRNKGNFPGRFSGRQFSNSRSEMNVSTLELGDSALYLCASSPGQGTGELFFGEGSRLTVL.

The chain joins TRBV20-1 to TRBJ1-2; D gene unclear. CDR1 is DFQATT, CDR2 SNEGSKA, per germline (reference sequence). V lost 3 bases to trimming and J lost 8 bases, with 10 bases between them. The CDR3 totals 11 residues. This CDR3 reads CSARPGRGYTF. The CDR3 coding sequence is TGCAGTGCTAGGCCGGGGAGGGGCTACACCTTC.

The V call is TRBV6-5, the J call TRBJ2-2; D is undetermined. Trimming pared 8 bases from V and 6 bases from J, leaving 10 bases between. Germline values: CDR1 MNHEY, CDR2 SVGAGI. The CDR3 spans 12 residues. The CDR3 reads CASGSGAGELFF. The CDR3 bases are TGTGCCAGCGGGTCAGGTGCCGGGGAGCTGTTTTTT.